This T cell receptor (beta chain) was recorded in a study of blood T cells in healthy people across ages. The CDR3 runs to 14 residues. CDR1 is SGHRS and CDR2 is YFSETQ in the germline V gene. V was trimmed by 6 bases and J by 1 base, leaving 13 bases between them. Total RNA was isolated from each sample in quantities of at least 5.5 micrograms. The second PCR ran about 6 to 11 cycles with a sample-barcoded 5' primer and J-beta primers. TCRdb re-derived calls from the 5' RACE reads in MiXCR, one entry per CDR3 protein. The repertoire holds over 1,500,000 distinct CDR3 sequences, roughly 43% seen once, with 20% to 25% in the top ten.

The receptor was derived from a human donor in good health. The chain has TRBV5-1 and TRBJ1-1; maybe TRBD1 (5 bases). Material for sequencing was blood. CDR3 loop: CASTGTGPNTEAFF. CDR3 sequence (DNA): TGCGCCAGCACCGGAACGGGACCGAACACTGAAGCTTTCTTT.